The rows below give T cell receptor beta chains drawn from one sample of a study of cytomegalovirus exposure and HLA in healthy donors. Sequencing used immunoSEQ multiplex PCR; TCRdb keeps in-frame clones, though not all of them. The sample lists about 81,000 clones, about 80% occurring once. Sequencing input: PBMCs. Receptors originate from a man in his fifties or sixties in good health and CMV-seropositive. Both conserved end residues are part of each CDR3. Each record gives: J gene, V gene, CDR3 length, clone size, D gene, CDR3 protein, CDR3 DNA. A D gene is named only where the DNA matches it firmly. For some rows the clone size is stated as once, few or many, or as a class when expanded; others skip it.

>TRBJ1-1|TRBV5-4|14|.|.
CASSLGQMNTEAFF
TGTGCCAGCAGCCTAGGACAGATGAACACTGAAGCTTTCTTT
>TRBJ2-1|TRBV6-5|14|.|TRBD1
CASTKDRVRNEQFF
TGTGCCAGCACCAAGGACAGGGTCCGAAATGAGCAGTTCTTC
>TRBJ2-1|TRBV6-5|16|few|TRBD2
CASSYLSGVSYNEQFF
TGTGCCAGCAGTTACCTTAGCGGGGTCTCCTACAATGAGCAGTTCTTC
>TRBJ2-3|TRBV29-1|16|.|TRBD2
CSGLWWLRETTDTQYF
TGCAGCGGCCTTTGGTGGTTGCGGGAGACCACAGATACGCAGTATTTT
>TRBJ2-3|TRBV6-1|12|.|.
CASSADTLTQYF
TGTGCCAGCAGTGCGGACACGTTGACGCAGTATTTT
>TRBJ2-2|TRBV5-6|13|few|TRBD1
CASSRGQTGELFF
TGTGCCAGCAGCAGGGGGCAAACCGGGGAGCTGTTTTTT
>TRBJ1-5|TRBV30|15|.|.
CAWSVPTAYNQPQHF
TGTGCCTGGAGTGTACCTACAGCCTACAATCAGCCCCAGCATTTT
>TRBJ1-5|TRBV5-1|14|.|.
CASSKGGGQQPQHF
TGCGCCAGCAGCAAGGGGGGGGGTCAGCAGCCCCAGCATTTT
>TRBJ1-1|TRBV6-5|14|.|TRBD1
CASSYRGQGTEAFF
TGTGCCAGCAGTTATAGGGGGCAAGGGACTGAAGCTTTCTTT
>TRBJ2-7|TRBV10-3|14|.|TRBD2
CAISDSWGGREQYF
TGTGCCATCAGTGATAGTTGGGGAGGGCGCGAGCAGTACTTC
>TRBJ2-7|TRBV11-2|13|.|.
CASNEGVRDEQYF
TGTGCCAGCAATGAGGGAGTTCGCGACGAGCAGTACTTC
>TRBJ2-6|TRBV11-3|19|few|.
CASSLDSLGGSSGANGLTF
TGTGCCAGCAGCTTAGATTCCCTGGGGGGAAGCTCTGGGGCCAACGGCCTGACTTTC
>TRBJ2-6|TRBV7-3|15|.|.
CASSLMGTGANGLTF
TGTGCCAGCAGCTTAATGGGAACTGGGGCCAACGGCCTGACTTTC
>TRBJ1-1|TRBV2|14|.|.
CASSLGQLNTEAFF
TGTGCCAGCAGTTTAGGACAGCTGAACACTGAAGCTTTCTTT
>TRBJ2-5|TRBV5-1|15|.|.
CASSSSIGGQETQYF
TGCGCCAGCAGCAGCTCGATTGGCGGGCAAGAGACCCAGTACTTC
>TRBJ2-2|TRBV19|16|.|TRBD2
CASRRGLAEATGELFF
TGTGCCAGTAGAAGGGGACTAGCGGAAGCCACCGGGGAGCTGTTTTTT
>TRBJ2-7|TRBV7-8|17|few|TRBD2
CASSTGTSGRNSYEQYF
TGTGCCAGCAGCACCGGGACTAGCGGGAGGAACTCCTACGAGCAGTACTTC
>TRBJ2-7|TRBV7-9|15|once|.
CASSLGQVMTYEQYF
TGTGCCAGCAGCTTAGGCCAGGTGATGACCTACGAGCAGTACTTC
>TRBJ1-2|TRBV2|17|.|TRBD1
CASSDSLNRGRVEGYTF
TGTGCCAGCAGTGACTCCCTAAACAGGGGACGAGTTGAAGGCTACACCTTC
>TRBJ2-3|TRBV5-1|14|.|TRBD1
CASSFGQGVDTQYF
TGCGCCAGCAGCTTCGGACAGGGGGTTGATACGCAGTATTTT
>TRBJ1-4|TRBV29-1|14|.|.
CSVEDPGGYEKLFF
TGCAGCGTTGAAGATCCCGGAGGTTATGAAAAACTGTTTTTT
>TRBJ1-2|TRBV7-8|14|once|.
CASSLVAANYGYTF
TGTGCCAGCAGCTTAGTGGCGGCAAACTATGGCTACACCTTC
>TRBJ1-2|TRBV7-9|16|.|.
CSSISNGRWPLYGYTF
TGTTCCAGCATCTCTAACGGGAGGTGGCCCCTATATGGCTACACCTTC
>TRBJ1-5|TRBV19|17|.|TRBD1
CASSIGGTGAPGAPQHF
TGTGCCAGTAGTATAGGGGGGACAGGGGCCCCTGGGGCGCCCCAGCATTTT
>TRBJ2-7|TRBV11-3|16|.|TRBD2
CASSPTPLGSGTEQYF
TGTGCCAGCAGCCCTACCCCCTTGGGTAGCGGGACCGAGCAGTACTTC
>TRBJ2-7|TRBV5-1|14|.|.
CASARSGDSYEQYF
TGCGCCAGCGCGAGGTCAGGGGATTCCTACGAGCAGTACTTC
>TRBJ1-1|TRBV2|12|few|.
CASKRPNTEAFF
TGTGCCAGCAAGCGTCCGAACACTGAAGCTTTCTTT
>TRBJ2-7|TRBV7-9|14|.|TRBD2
CASSYTSGIYEQYF
TGTGCCAGCAGCTACACTAGCGGGATATACGAGCAGTACTTC
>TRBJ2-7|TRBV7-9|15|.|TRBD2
CASSFELAGGGEQYF
TGTGCCAGCAGCTTCGAACTAGCGGGAGGCGGCGAGCAGTACTTC
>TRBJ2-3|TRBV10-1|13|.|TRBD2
CASSEAGVDTQYF
TGCGCCAGCTCCGAGGCGGGGGTAGATACGCAGTATTTT
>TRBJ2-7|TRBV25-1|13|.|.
CASSPLFGYEQYF
TGTGCCAGCAGCCCCCTTTTCGGTTACGAGCAGTACTTC
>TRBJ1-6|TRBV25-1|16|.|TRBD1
CASSEWVDRPHSPLHF
TGTGCCAGCAGTGAATGGGTGGACAGGCCCCATTCACCCCTCCACTTT
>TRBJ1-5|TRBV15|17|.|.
CATSREASGYSNQPQHF
TGTGCCACCAGCAGAGAAGCCAGCGGCTATAGCAATCAGCCCCAGCATTTT
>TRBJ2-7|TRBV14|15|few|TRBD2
CASSQDGGGSREQYF
TGTGCCAGCAGCCAAGATGGTGGCGGGAGCCGCGAGCAGTACTTC
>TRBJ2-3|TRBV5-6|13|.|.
CASTRVGRDTQYF
TGTGCCAGCACCCGTGTGGGCAGAGATACGCAGTATTTT
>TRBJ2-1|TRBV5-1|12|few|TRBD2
CASSLGAGGWFF
TGCGCCAGCAGCTTGGGGGCGGGAGGCTGGTTCTTC
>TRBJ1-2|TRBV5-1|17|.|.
CASSLSVTVSRVYGYTF
TGCGCCAGCAGCTTGTCGGTTACGGTCTCTCGGGTCTATGGCTACACCTTC
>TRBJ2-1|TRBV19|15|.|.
CASSILADSYNEQFF
TGTGCCAGTAGTATTTTAGCGGACTCCTACAATGAGCAGTTCTTC
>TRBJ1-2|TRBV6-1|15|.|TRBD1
CASSEATGANYGYTF
TGTGCCAGCAGTGAAGCCACAGGGGCGAACTATGGCTACACCTTC
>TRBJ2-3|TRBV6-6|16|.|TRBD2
CASNPGIREDTDTQYF
TGTGCCAGCAACCCCGGGATTCGGGAGGATACAGATACGCAGTATTTT
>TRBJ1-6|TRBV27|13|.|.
CASGRAENSPLHF
TGTGCCAGCGGGCGGGCAGAGAATTCACCCCTCCACTTT
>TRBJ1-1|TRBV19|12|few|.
CASKDTGTEAFF
TGTGCCAGTAAGGACACGGGCACTGAAGCTTTCTTT
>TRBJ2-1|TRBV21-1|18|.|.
CASSKRRGSREGDNEQFF
TGTGCCAGCAGCAAACGGCGGGGCTCGAGGGAGGGAGACAATGAGCAGTTCTTC
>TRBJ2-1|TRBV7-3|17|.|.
CAGSGGTGRNSYNEQFF
TGTGCCGGTAGCGGTGGTACCGGACGTAACTCCTACAATGAGCAGTTCTTC
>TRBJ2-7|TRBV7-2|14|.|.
CASSSPWGPREQYF
TGTGCCAGCAGCTCCCCTTGGGGGCCACGCGAGCAGTACTTC
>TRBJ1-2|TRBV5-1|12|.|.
CASSLDGFGYTF
TGCGCCAGCAGCTTGGACGGGTTTGGCTACACCTTC
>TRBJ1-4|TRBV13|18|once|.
CASSLWAAQNGPNEKLFF
TGTGCCAGCAGCTTATGGGCTGCGCAGAATGGTCCTAATGAAAAACTGTTTTTT
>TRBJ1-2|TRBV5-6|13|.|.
CASTGLVGAGYTF
TGTGCCAGCACCGGGTTAGTGGGGGCAGGCTACACCTTC
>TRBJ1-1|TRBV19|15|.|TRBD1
CASSIEAGGNTEAFF
TGTGCCAGTAGTATAGAGGCAGGGGGGAACACTGAAGCTTTCTTT
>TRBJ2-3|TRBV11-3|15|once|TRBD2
CASSLFGGKTDTQYF
TGTGCCAGCAGCTTATTCGGGGGGAAGACAGATACGCAGTATTTT
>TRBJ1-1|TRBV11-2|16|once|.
CASSHTGGRGNTEAFF
TGTGCCAGCAGCCATACCGGGGGAAGGGGGAACACTGAAGCTTTCTTT
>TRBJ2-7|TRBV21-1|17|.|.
CASSRRISGRGAYEQYF
TGTGCCAGCAGCAGAAGAATTAGCGGGAGAGGGGCGTACGAGCAGTACTTC
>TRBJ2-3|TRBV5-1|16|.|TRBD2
CASSLMASGSTDTQYF
TGCGCCAGCAGCTTGATGGCTAGCGGGAGCACAGATACGCAGTATTTT
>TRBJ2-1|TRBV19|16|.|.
CASSIGFLYPMDEQFF
TGTGCCAGTAGTATAGGGTTTCTTTACCCTATGGATGAGCAGTTCTTC
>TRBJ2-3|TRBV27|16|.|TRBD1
CASSPWTGKSTDTQYF
TGTGCCAGCTCGCCCTGGACAGGAAAAAGCACAGATACGCAGTATTTT
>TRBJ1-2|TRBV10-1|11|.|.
CAPGVFYGYTF
TGCGCCCCAGGGGTTTTCTATGGCTACACCTTC
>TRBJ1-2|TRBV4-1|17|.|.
CASSQVRTMTGDHGYTF
TGCGCCAGCAGCCAAGTCAGGACAATGACGGGGGATCATGGCTACACCTTC
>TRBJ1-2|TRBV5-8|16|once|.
CASSWRQSPAPDGYTF
TGTGCCAGCAGCTGGCGACAGAGCCCTGCACCTGATGGCTACACCTTC
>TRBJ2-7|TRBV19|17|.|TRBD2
CASSLPATSGDSYEQYF
TGTGCCAGTAGCTTACCCGCGACTAGCGGGGACTCCTACGAGCAGTACTTC
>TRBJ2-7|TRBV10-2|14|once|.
CAALSAGDNYEQYF
TGCGCCGCTCTAAGTGCAGGGGACAACTACGAGCAGTACTTC